This is a list of T cell receptor beta chains from one sample in a study of T-cell memory formation after mild COVID-19. Via MiXCR, TCRdb re-called the 5' RACE reads, giving one row per CDR3 protein. The sample holds hundreds of thousands of distinct CDR3 sequences, about 25% seen once. The specimen sequenced was PBMCs or a T cell subset sorted from them (not recorded which). The receptors were gathered from an adult woman who had mild COVID-19 (a few samples of this study predate the infection). Cell type and time point are not known. Both conserved end residues are part of each CDR3. D genes are given only for firm matches. Clone size is shown for a subset of rows, as once, few, many or a class of expanded clone.

clone size | J gene | D gene | V gene | CDR3 DNA | CDR3 protein
many | TRBJ1-4 | . | TRBV3-1 | TGTGCCAGCAGCCAAGCCGGACATAATGAAAAACTGTTTTTT | CASSQAGHNEKLFF
. | TRBJ1-5 | . | TRBV5-1 | TGCGCCAGCAGCTTGGACGGAGGGCCCGACAATCAGCCCCAGCATTTT | CASSLDGGPDNQPQHF
. | TRBJ2-5 | TRBD2 | TRBV11-2 | TGTGCCAGCAGCACCTCTAGCGGGAGAGGGGCCCAGTACTTC | CASSTSSGRGAQYF
. | TRBJ1-1 | . | TRBV28 | TGTGCCAGCAGTTCCCTGGACAGTGAAGCTTTCTTT | CASSSLDSEAFF
many | TRBJ2-7 | . | TRBV24-1 | TGTGCCACCAGTGTTCCAGACCCTTACGAGCAGTACTTC | CATSVPDPYEQYF
. | TRBJ1-6 | . | TRBV4-2 | TGTGCCAGCAGCCTGGCGGATTCACCCCTCCACTTT | CASSLADSPLHF
. | TRBJ1-1 | . | TRBV20-1 | TGCAGTGCTAGGACCCTCGGGGGGAACACTGAAGCTTTCTTT | CSARTLGGNTEAFF
. | TRBJ2-3 | TRBD2 | TRBV6-4 | TGTGCCAGCAGTGAGACTAGCGGGAGGGCAGATACGCAGTATTTT | CASSETSGRADTQYF
few | TRBJ2-5 | TRBD2 | TRBV7-2 | TGTGCCAGCAGCCCCCCCCGGGCTAGCGGGACTGAGACCCAGTACTTC | CASSPPRASGTETQYF
few | TRBJ2-1 | TRBD2 | TRBV11-1 | TGTGCCAGCAGCTTACGCTTAGCGGGATCCAATGAGCAGTTCTTC | CASSLRLAGSNEQFF
. | TRBJ2-2 | . | TRBV30 | TGTGCCTGGGCCCCGACCGGGGAGCTGTTTTTT | CAWAPTGELFF
. | TRBJ2-7 | . | TRBV29-1 | TGCAGCGTTAGAGAATACGAGCAGTACTTC | CSVREYEQYF
many | TRBJ2-7 | . | TRBV7-3 | TGTGCCAGCAGCTTGGCCGGGACGGCATCCTACGAGCAGTACTTC | CASSLAGTASYEQYF
many | TRBJ2-5 | . | TRBV7-9 | TGTGCCGGAGCGAGTGCTCAAGAGACCCAGTACTTC | CAGASAQETQYF
. | TRBJ2-5 | . | TRBV7-8 | TGTGCCAGCAGCTTAGTACCCAGCCAAGAGACCCAGTACTTC | CASSLVPSQETQYF
. | TRBJ1-2 | TRBD1 | TRBV12-3/TRBV12-4 | TGTGCCAGCAGCGGACAGGGGGCTCCCAACTATGGCTACACCTTC | CASSGQGAPNYGYTF
many | TRBJ2-7 | TRBD2 | TRBV7-9 | TGTGCCAGCAGTTCGACTAGCGGGGGTTCCGTCGAGCAGTACTTC | CASSSTSGGSVEQYF
few | TRBJ2-7 | . | TRBV6-5 | TGTGCCAGCAGTTCCCCCAGGAGGTCCGCCTACGAGCAGTACTTC | CASSSPRRSAYEQYF
. | TRBJ1-1 | TRBD1 | TRBV2 | TGTGCCAGCAAGGGGGCAAACACTGAAGCTTTCTTT | CASKGANTEAFF
. | TRBJ1-1 | . | TRBV30 | TGTGCCTGGAGTGCCCAGTACGGCAGGGTCGGTGAAGCTTTCTTT | CAWSAQYGRVGEAFF
few | TRBJ2-3 | TRBD1 | TRBV7-2 | TGTGCCAGCAGCGCATCTACAGGGGCGCAGTATTTT | CASSASTGAQYF
few | TRBJ1-2 | . | TRBV4-2 | TGTGCCAGCAGACTGGAGAGCGGGTCATCTGGTGGCTACACCTTC | CASRLESGSSGGYTF
few | TRBJ2-1 | . | TRBV7-2 | TGTGCCAGCAGCTTATCGGCGGGGAGTAGGTATGAGCAGTTCTTC | CASSLSAGSRYEQFF
. | TRBJ2-7 | . | TRBV15 | TGTGCCACCAGCAGAGATCGGCGGGGGGAGACAGGGAACCACGAGCAGTACTTC | CATSRDRRGETGNHEQYF
few | TRBJ2-7 | TRBD1 | TRBV5-1 | TGCGCCAGCAGCCAGGGGGTGACCTACGAGCAGTACTTC | CASSQGVTYEQYF
. | TRBJ2-5 | . | TRBV7-9 | TGTGCCAGCAGCTTGGGGCGGGGCCAAGAGACCCAGTACTTC | CASSLGRGQETQYF
few | TRBJ2-5 | . | TRBV6-6 | TGTGCCAGCACCCCGACTGGCCAAGAGACCCAGTACTTC | CASTPTGQETQYF
. | TRBJ1-5 | . | TRBV19 | TGTGCCAGTAGCCAGACAGTTTTCAATCAGCCCCAGCATTTT | CASSQTVFNQPQHF
. | TRBJ2-3 | . | TRBV12-3/TRBV12-4 | TGTGCCAGCAGTTCCGTTAGACATACGCAGTATTTT | CASSSVRHTQYF
few | TRBJ2-2 | TRBD2 | TRBV3-1 | TGTGCCAGCAGCCCGTCACTAGCGGGAGTCGGGGAGCTGTTTTTT | CASSPSLAGVGELFF
few | TRBJ2-5 | . | TRBV7-9 | TGTGCCAGCAGCTTAGGACTAAGTGAAGAGACCCAGTACTTC | CASSLGLSEETQYF
. | TRBJ2-7 | . | TRBV28 | TGTGCCAGCAGTCCCCGGGGCACGGCTTACGAGCAGTACTTC | CASSPRGTAYEQYF
. | TRBJ2-3 | . | TRBV7-8 | TGTGCCAGCAGCTTGGGGGTCGGCAGAGATACGCAGTATTTT | CASSLGVGRDTQYF
. | TRBJ1-2 | . | TRBV27 | TGTGCCAGCAGTCCCGCCGGGGTCTATGGCTACACCTTC | CASSPAGVYGYTF
few | TRBJ2-7 | TRBD2 | TRBV20-1 | TGCAGTGCTAGGTCTGCCCATGACGGGGGGAAGTACTTC | CSARSAHDGGKYF
few | TRBJ2-2 | . | TRBV27 | TGTGCCAGCAGTCCAAGGAGCGTGGCCACCGGGGAGCTGTTTTTT | CASSPRSVATGELFF
. | TRBJ2-3 | . | TRBV4-2 | TGTGCCAGCAGCTCCCACTTCGAAGATACGCAGTATTTT | CASSSHFEDTQYF
few | TRBJ2-7 | . | TRBV29-1 | TGCAGCGTGCGGAGTAGCTCCTACGAGCAGTACTTC | CSVRSSSYEQYF
. | TRBJ2-7 | . | TRBV7-2 | TGTGCCAGCGCCCGAGCCTACGAGCAGTACTTC | CASARAYEQYF
. | TRBJ1-1 | . | TRBV14 | TGTGCCAGCAGTCCCAGGGGCTGGGACACTGAAGCTTTCTTT | CASSPRGWDTEAFF
. | TRBJ1-5 | . | TRBV7-2 | TGTGCCAGCAGCCCCACCACAATGTATCCCCAGCATTTT | CASSPTTMYPQHF
. | TRBJ1-2 | . | TRBV21-1 | TGTGCCAGCAGCCCCCCTTTTCTCCCTATCGGGAACTATGGCTACACCTTC | CASSPPFLPIGNYGYTF
many | TRBJ2-1 | . | TRBV11-2 | TGTGCCAGCAGCCTCAGCGGGCGGACCTACAATGAGCAGTTCTTC | CASSLSGRTYNEQFF
. | TRBJ2-4 | . | TRBV2 | TGTGCCAGCAGTCAAGGGGCCAAAAACATTCAGTACTTC | CASSQGAKNIQYF
few | TRBJ2-7 | . | TRBV20-1 | TGCAGTGCCCCCGATCGTAGGGGGAGTTCCTACGAGCAGTACTTC | CSAPDRRGSSYEQYF
few | TRBJ1-1 | . | TRBV5-1 | TGCGCCAGCAGGCCCCCGACAGGCTCAAACACTGAAGCTTTCTTT | CASRPPTGSNTEAFF
once | TRBJ2-7 | TRBD2 | TRBV27 | TGTGCCAGCAGTTTACGCGGGACTATTAATGAGCAGTACTTC | CASSLRGTINEQYF
few | TRBJ2-4 | TRBD1 | TRBV15 | TGTGCCACCAGCAGAGATTGGGGGACAGGGGGCCAAAAAGCCAAAAACATTCAGTACTTC | CATSRDWGTGGQKAKNIQYF
few | TRBJ2-1 | TRBD2 | TRBV27 | TGTGCCAGCAGTCGACATACGACTAGCGGGACCTACAATGAGCAGTTCTTC | CASSRHTTSGTYNEQFF
. | TRBJ2-3 | TRBD2 | TRBV20-1 | TGCAGTGCTAAGCGGACTAGCGGAGATACGCAGTATTTT | CSAKRTSGDTQYF
. | TRBJ1-2 | . | TRBV11-2 | TGTGCCAGCAGCTTATCCGGGACCGTCGGCTACACCTTC | CASSLSGTVGYTF
few | TRBJ2-1 | TRBD1 | TRBV12-3/TRBV12-4 | TGTGCCAGCAGTGGGGGACAGGGTAGGAATGAGCAGTTCTTC | CASSGGQGRNEQFF
. | TRBJ2-3 | . | TRBV20-1 | TGCAGTGCGCCTCCACCCCTTCTCGATGGGGGATGGACAGATACGCAGTATTTT | CSAPPPLLDGGWTDTQYF
. | TRBJ2-3 | . | TRBV29-1 | TGCAGCGTCGGACAAGGAAGAAGCACAGATACGCAGTATTTT | CSVGQGRSTDTQYF
. | TRBJ2-7 | . | TRBV28 | TGTGCCAGCAGAGGGGTAAACTCCTACGAGCAGTACTTC | CASRGVNSYEQYF